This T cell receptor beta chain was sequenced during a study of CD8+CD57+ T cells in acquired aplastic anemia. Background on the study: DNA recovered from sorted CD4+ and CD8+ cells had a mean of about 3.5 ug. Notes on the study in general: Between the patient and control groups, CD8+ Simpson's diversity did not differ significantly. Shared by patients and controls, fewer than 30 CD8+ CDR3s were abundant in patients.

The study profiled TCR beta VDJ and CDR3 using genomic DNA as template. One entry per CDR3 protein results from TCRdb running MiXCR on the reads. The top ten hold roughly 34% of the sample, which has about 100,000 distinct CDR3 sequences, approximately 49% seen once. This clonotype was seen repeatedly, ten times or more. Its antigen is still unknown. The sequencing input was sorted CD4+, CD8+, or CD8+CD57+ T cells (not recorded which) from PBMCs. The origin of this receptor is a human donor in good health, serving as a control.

CDR3 protein: CASSPVEGLTEAFF. CDR3 bases: TGTGCCAGCAGCCCAGTTGAGGGGCTCACTGAAGCTTTCTTT. The genes are TRBV7-9 and TRBJ1-1, with D perhaps TRBD1 (5 bases). This CDR3 is built from 14 residues. V shed 5 bases and J shed 4 bases, with 14 bases lying between them. CDR1 is SEHNR and CDR2 is FQNEAQ in the germline V gene (reference sequence).